A selection of T cell receptor beta chains follows, all from one sample in a study of T cell changes during pregnancy in multiple sclerosis. Sequenced by immunoSEQ multiplex PCR; TCRdb stores in-frame clones only, minus some. This table holds more than 55,000 clones, roughly 91% found once. Sequenced material: peripheral blood, taken in the third trimester of pregnancy. These receptors were collected from a female donor in good health, enrolled as a control in a pregnancy study. Each CDR3 is given with its conserved first and last residue. Each record gives: D gene, J gene, clone size, V gene, CDR3 protein, CDR3 DNA. A D gene is named only where the DNA matches it firmly. Size is stated for part of the rows, as once, few or many counts, or as a class when the clone is expanded.

TRBD2 TRBJ2-7 . TRBV15 CATASGSSYEQYF TGTGCCACCGCAAGCGGGAGCTCCTACGAGCAGTACTTC
. TRBJ2-5 . TRBV5-1 CASSASGLYQETQYF TGCGCCAGCAGCGCCTCGGGGTTGTACCAAGAGACCCAGTACTTC
. TRBJ2-7 . TRBV4-1 CASSQELLSYEQYF TGCGCCAGCAGCCAAGAACTACTCTCCTACGAGCAGTACTTC
. TRBJ2-7 . TRBV30 CAWTPAESSYEQYF TGTGCCTGGACCCCAGCGGAAAGCTCCTACGAGCAGTACTTC
TRBD1 TRBJ1-1 few TRBV19 CASWDRMNTEAFF TGTGCCAGTTGGGACAGAATGAACACTGAAGCTTTCTTT
. TRBJ1-5 . TRBV30 CAWSVKGSGQPQHF TGTGCCTGGAGTGTGAAGGGGTCGGGTCAGCCCCAGCATTTT
. TRBJ1-1 . TRBV20-1 CSAGNTEAFF TGCAGTGCCGGGAACACTGAAGCTTTCTTT
. TRBJ1-1 . TRBV6-5 CASSFRQPLNTEAFF TGTGCCAGCAGTTTCCGACAGCCTCTAAACACTGAAGCTTTCTTT
. TRBJ1-3 . TRBV4-1 CASSQEGHLSGNTIYF TGCGCCAGCAGCCAAGAAGGACACCTCTCTGGAAACACCATATATTTT
. TRBJ2-5 . TRBV18 CASSPHRRETQYF TGTGCCAGCTCACCCCACCGGAGGGAGACCCAGTACTTC
. TRBJ2-7 . TRBV6-1 CASSEWEFSYEQYF TGTGCCAGCAGTGAATGGGAGTTTTCCTACGAGCAGTACTTC
TRBD1 TRBJ1-1 . TRBV19 CASRRDRGMDTEAFF TGTGCCAGTAGGAGGGACAGGGGGATGGACACTGAAGCTTTCTTT
. TRBJ1-1 . TRBV29-1 CSVAGTIKTEAFF TGCAGCGTGGCCGGGACAATAAAAACTGAAGCTTTCTTT
. TRBJ1-5 . TRBV30 CAWSGGGGNQPQHF TGTGCCTGGAGTGGGGGAGGGGGCAATCAGCCCCAGCATTTT
TRBD2 TRBJ2-7 . TRBV4-1 CASSLGTSGTYEQYF TGCGCCAGCAGCCTGGGGACTAGCGGTACCTACGAGCAGTACTTC
TRBD1 TRBJ2-3 . TRBV28 CASRIDRASTDTQYF TGTGCCAGCAGAATAGACAGGGCTAGCACAGATACGCAGTATTTT
. TRBJ1-3 . TRBV27 CASSLSGPGRSGNTIYF TGTGCCAGCAGTTTATCGGGGCCGGGTCGGTCTGGAAACACCATATATTTT
. TRBJ2-7 once TRBV9 CASSVDYRYEQYF TGTGCCAGCAGCGTAGATTATCGCTACGAGCAGTACTTC
TRBD1 TRBJ1-1 once TRBV29-1 CSVEVGQGQRHTEAFF TGCAGCGTTGAAGTGGGACAGGGACAGCGACACACTGAAGCTTTCTTT
TRBD1 TRBJ2-2 . TRBV6-1 CASIYRQGGGELFF TGTGCCAGCATCTACCGACAGGGGGGTGGGGAGCTGTTTTTT
. TRBJ2-5 . TRBV7-2 CASSARRTQETQYF TGTGCCAGCAGCGCCCGACGGACTCAAGAGACCCAGTACTTC
. TRBJ1-5 once TRBV7-8 CASSLVQGTLSQPQHF TGTGCCAGCAGCTTAGTGCAGGGCACACTGAGTCAGCCCCAGCATTTT
TRBD1 TRBJ1-4 . TRBV6-1 CASSRTGKGEKLFF TGTGCCAGCAGTCGGACAGGGAAAGGAGAAAAACTGTTTTTT
. TRBJ2-3 . TRBV7-8 CASSTSATDTQYF TGTGCCAGCAGCACATCAGCGACAGATACGCAGTATTTT
. TRBJ1-1 . TRBV7-9 CASSPLAGAGTEAFF TGTGCCAGCAGCCCCCTTGCGGGGGCCGGCACTGAAGCTTTCTTT
. TRBJ2-5 . TRBV19 CASGGRGSQETQYF TGTGCCAGTGGAGGCCGGGGATCCCAAGAGACCCAGTACTTC
TRBD2 TRBJ2-1 . TRBV7-6 CASSKVAGEIYYNEQFF TGTGCCAGCAGCAAGGTAGCGGGCGAGATTTACTACAATGAGCAGTTCTTC
. TRBJ1-6 . TRBV10-3 CAISESRGSLHF TGTGCCATCAGTGAGTCCCGAGGGTCCCTCCACTTT
TRBD1 TRBJ1-4 . TRBV6-1 CAGQGADNEKLFF TGTGCCGGACAGGGGGCGGATAATGAAAAACTGTTTTTT
TRBD1 TRBJ1-3 . TRBV13 CASRGQSSGNTIYF TGTGCCAGCAGGGGACAGAGCTCTGGAAACACCATATATTTT
. TRBJ2-5 . TRBV6-6 CASRGPAGETQYF TGTGCCAGCAGGGGTCCCGCGGGCGAGACCCAGTACTTC
. TRBJ1-1 . TRBV6-5 CASTYRAGTEAFF TGTGCCAGCACCTACAGGGCCGGGACTGAAGCTTTCTTT
TRBD2 TRBJ2-3 . TRBV30 CAWRTSGRAADTQYF TGTGCCTGGCGGACTAGCGGGAGGGCCGCAGATACGCAGTATTTT
. TRBJ2-5 . TRBV18 CASSPQAGRETQYF TGTGCCAGCTCACCACAGGCAGGGAGGGAGACCCAGTACTTC
TRBD2 TRBJ2-1 . TRBV11-3 CASSLGTSASYNEQFF TGTGCCAGCAGCCTCGGGACTAGCGCGTCCTACAATGAGCAGTTCTTC
. TRBJ2-4 . TRBV4-1 CASSQDDTGKNIQYF TGCGCCAGCAGCCAAGATGATACAGGAAAAAACATTCAGTACTTC
. TRBJ2-1 . TRBV12-1 CASSSGTTYNEQFF TGTGCCAGCAGCTCCGGGACTACCTACAATGAGCAGTTCTTC
. TRBJ1-1 few TRBV5-1 CASSLAAGAEAFF TGCGCCAGCAGCTTGGCCGCGGGGGCCGAGGCTTTCTTT
TRBD2 TRBJ2-7 . TRBV5-1 CASSGSGRAYEQYF TGCGCCAGCAGCGGTAGCGGGAGGGCCTACGAGCAGTACTTC
. TRBJ2-5 . TRBV30 CACQLAAAPQETQYF TGTGCCTGTCAGTTAGCGGCGGCGCCACAAGAGACCCAGTACTTC
. TRBJ1-5 . TRBV7-2 CASSLWADQPQHF TGTGCCAGCAGCTTATGGGCTGATCAGCCCCAGCATTTT